This TCR beta chain was found in a study of blood T cell repertoires in COVID-19. This clone was seen a handful of times. The germline V and J ends were trimmed by 7 bases and 8 bases, with 11 bases remaining between them. Germline CDR1 is SNHLY and CDR2 is FYNNEI. The CDR3 spans 11 residues. Clones were sequenced by immunoSEQ multiplex PCR, and TCRdb holds only the in-frame ones, with some missing. The sample shows approximately 220,000 clones, roughly 83% of them seen only once. The V and J genes are TRBV2 and TRBJ1-2; D uncertain. Sequencing was done on a sample of peripheral blood. The TCR originated in a middle-aged man with acute or convalescent COVID-19. CDR3 DNA: TGTGCCAGCACCTGGTCGGGGGGCTACACCTTC. Encoded protein: CASTWSGGYTF.